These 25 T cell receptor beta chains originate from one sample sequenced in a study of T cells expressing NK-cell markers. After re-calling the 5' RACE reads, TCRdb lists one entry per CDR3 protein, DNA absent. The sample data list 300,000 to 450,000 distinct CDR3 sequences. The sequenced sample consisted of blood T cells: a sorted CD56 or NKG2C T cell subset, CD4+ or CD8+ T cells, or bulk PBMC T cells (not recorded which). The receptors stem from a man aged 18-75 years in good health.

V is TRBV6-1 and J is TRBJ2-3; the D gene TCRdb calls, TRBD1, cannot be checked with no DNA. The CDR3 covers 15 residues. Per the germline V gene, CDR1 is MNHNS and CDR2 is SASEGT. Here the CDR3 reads CASSPGGIRWDTQYF.

The CDR3: CASSLPETRTSSTDTQYF. V is TRBV11-2 and J is TRBJ2-3; without DNA, the TCRdb call of TRBD2 cannot be checked. There are 18 residues in the CDR3. Germline lookup yields CDR1 SGHAT and CDR2 FQNNGV.

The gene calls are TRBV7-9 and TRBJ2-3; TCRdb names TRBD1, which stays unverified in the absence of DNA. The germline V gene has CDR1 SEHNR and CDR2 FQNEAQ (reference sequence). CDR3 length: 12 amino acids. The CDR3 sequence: CASSETPRAQYF.

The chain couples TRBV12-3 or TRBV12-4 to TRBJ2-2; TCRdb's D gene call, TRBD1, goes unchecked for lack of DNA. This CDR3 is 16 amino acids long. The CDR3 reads CASSQEGTGNTGELFF.

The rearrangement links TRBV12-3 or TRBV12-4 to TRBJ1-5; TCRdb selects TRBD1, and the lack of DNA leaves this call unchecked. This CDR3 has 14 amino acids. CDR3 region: CASSQDRANQPQHF.

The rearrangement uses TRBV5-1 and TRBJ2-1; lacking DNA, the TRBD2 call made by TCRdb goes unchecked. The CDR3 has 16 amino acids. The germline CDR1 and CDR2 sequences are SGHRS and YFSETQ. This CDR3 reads CASSLTSGSSYNEQFF.

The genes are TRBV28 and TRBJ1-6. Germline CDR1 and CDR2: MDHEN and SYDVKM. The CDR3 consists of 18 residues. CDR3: CASSPLSTASSYNSPLHF.

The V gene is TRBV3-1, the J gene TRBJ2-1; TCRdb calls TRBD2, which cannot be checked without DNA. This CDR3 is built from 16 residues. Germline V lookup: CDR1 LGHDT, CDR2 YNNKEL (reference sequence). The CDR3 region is CASSPLPGGAYNEQFF.

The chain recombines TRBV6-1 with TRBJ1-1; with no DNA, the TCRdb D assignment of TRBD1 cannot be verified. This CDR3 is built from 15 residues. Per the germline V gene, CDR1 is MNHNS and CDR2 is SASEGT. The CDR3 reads CASTAGVLNKGEAFF.

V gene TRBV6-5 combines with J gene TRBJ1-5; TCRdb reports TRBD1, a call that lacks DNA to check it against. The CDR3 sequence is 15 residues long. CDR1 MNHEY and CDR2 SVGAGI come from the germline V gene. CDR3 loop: CASSYGGGGEQPQHF.

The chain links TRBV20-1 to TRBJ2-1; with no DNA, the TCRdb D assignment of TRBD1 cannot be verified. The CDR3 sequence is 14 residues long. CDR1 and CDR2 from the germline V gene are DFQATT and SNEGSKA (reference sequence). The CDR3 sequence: CSASSGQGRYEQFF.

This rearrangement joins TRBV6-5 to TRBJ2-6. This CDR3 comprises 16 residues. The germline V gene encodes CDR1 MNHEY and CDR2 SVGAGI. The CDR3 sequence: CASRYRVGSGANVLTF.

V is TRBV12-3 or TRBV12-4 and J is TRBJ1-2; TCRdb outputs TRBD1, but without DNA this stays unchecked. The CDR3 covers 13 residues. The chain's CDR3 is CASSLRGRGGYTF.

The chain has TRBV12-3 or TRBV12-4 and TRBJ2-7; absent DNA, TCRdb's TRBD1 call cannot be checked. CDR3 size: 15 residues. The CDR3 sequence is CASRRQGRSSYEQYF.

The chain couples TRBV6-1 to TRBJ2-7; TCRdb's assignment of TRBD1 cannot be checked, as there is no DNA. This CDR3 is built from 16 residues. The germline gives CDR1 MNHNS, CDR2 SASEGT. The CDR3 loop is CASRTLIGGFTYEQYF.

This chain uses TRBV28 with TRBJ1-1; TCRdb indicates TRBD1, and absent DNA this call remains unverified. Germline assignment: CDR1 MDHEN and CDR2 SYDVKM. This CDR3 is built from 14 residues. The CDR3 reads CASSPWTGFGEAFF.

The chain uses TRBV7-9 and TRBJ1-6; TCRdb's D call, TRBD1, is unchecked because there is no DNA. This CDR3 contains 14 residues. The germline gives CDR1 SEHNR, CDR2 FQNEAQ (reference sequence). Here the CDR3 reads CASSDDRTNSPLHF.

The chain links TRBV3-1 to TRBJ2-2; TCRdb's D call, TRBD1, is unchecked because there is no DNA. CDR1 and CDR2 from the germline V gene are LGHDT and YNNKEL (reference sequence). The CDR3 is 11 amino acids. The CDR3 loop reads CASSHRVQVFF.

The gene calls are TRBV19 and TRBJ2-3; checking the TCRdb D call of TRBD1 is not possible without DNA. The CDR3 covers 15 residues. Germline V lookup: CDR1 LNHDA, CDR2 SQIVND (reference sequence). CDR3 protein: CASSPRVRRADTQYF.

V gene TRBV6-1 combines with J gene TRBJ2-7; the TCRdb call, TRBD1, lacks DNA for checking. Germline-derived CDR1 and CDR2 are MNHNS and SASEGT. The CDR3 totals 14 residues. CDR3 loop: CATLKAVDSYEQYF.

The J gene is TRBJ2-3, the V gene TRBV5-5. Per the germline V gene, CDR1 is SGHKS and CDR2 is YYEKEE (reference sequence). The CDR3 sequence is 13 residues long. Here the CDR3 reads CASSTHLGDTQYF.

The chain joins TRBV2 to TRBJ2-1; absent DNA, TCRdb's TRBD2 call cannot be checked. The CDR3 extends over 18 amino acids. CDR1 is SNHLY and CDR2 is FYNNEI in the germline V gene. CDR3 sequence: CASSVLGLAGGDYNEQFF. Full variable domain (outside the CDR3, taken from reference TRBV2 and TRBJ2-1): EPEVTQTPSHQVTQMGQEVILRCVPISNHLYFYWYRQILGQKVEFLVSFYNNEISEKSEIFDDQFSVERPDGSNFTLKIRSTKLEDSAMYFCASSVLGLAGGDYNEQFFGPGTRLTVL.

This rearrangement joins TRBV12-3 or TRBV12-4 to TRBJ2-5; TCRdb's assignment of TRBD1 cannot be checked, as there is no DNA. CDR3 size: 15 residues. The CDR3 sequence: CASSLTGTDSETQYF.

CDR3 loop: CASSPQGPDGEKLFF. The V gene is TRBV5-1, the J gene TRBJ1-4; the TCRdb call, TRBD1, lacks DNA for checking. Per the germline V gene, CDR1 is SGHRS and CDR2 is YFSETQ. The CDR3 extends over 15 amino acids.

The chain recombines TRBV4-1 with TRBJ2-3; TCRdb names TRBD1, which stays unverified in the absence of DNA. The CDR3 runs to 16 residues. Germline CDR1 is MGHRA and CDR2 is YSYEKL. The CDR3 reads CASSLQGTGSTDTQYF.